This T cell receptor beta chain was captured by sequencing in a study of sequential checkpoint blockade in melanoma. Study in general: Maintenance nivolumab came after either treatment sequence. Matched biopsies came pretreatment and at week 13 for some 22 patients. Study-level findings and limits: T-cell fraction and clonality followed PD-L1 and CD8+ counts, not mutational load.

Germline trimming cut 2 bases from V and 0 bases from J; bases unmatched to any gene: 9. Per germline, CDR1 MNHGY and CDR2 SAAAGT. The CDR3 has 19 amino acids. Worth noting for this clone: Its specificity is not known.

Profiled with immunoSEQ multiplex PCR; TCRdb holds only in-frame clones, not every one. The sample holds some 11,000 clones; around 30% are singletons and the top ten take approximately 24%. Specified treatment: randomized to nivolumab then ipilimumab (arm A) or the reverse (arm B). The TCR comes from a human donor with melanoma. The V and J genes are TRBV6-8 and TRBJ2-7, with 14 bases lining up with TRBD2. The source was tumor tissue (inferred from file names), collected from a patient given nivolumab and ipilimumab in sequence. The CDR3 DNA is TGTGCCAGCAGTTACACCTTGACTAGCGGGGGGGTCTTCTCCTACGAGCAGTACTTC. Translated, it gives CASSYTLTSGGVFSYEQYF.